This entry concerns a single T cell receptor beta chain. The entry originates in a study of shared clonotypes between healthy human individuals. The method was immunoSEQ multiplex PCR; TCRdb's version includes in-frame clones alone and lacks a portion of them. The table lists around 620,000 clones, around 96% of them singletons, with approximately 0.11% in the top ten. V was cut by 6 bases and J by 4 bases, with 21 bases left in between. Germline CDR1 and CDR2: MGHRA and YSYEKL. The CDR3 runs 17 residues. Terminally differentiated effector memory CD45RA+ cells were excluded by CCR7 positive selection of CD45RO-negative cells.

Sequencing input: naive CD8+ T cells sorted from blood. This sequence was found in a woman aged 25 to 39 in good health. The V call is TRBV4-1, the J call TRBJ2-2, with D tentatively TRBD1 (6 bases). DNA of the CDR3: TGCGCCAGCAGACCCAGGGGCAGGGAGAAGAGCACCGGGGAGCTGTTTTTT. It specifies CASRPRGREKSTGELFF.